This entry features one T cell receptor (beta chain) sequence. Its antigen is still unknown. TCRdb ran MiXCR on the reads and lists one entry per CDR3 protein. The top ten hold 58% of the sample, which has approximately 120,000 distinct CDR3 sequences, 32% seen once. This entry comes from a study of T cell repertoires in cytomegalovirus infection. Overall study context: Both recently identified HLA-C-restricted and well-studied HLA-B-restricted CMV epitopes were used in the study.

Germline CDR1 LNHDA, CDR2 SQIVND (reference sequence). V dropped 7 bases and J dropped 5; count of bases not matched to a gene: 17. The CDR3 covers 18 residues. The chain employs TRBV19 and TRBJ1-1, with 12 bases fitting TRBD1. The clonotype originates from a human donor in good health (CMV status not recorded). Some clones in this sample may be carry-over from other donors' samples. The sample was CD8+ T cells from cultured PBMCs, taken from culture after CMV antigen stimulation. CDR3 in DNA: TGTGCCAGTAACCCTGGGGGGACAGGGGGCGCGAGAGGAACTGAAGCTTTCTTT. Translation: CASNPGGTGGARGTEAFF.